The present entry profiles one T cell receptor beta chain with its context. The data belong to a study of blood T cell repertoires in COVID-19. Study background: T cells, B-cell-depleted T cells, or PBMCs provided the cDNA or gDNA that served as material.

The germline V gene encodes CDR1 SEHNR and CDR2 FQNEAQ (reference sequence). The CDR3 is 11 amino acids. V lost 8 bases, J lost 4 bases, and 8 bases lay in between. As processed by the authors: Amplifying reference gene primers gave estimates of nucleated cell counts. Clones were read by immunoSEQ multiplex PCR, and TCRdb kept only the in-frame ones, dropping some. That table is the source of V, J and clone size, and D and trimming were worked out from the DNA. Among over 85,000 clones listed, 70% to 90% were seen once. Patients in Seattle were enrolled during active infection, then followed longitudinally.

The TCR was taken from a human donor with COVID-19, enrolled during active disease. The donor label of this sample is uncertain. The sequencing input was peripheral blood. The V and J genes are TRBV7-9 and TRBJ1-2; D gene unclear. CDR3 amino acids: CASSRAYGYTF. DNA for the CDR3: TGTGCCAGCTCGAGGGCCTATGGCTACACCTTC.